This entry concerns a single TCR beta chain. The antigen is not known. These data belong to a study of blood T cells in healthy people across ages. Deletions cut 5 bases from V and 5 bases from J, with 15 bases between. The CDR3 is 14 residues long. CDR1 is SNHLY and CDR2 is FYNNEI in the germline V gene. Total RNA was extracted at no less than 6 micrograms per sample. Regarding the study as a whole: Per million T cells, the diversity of TCR beta decreased roughly linearly as age advanced.

A second PCR of about 6 to 12 cycles used a sample-barcoded 5' primer and a J-beta primer mix. Each sample yielded at least 3 million CDR3-containing paired-end reads. A single record per CDR3 protein comes from TCRdb applying MiXCR to the 5' RACE reads. Of around 280,000 distinct CDR3 sequences in the sample, less than 30% were seen once. The rearrangement links TRBV2 to TRBJ2-5; tentative D call: TRBD1 (6 bases). The receptor was derived from a woman aged 70-85 years in good health. Input material: blood. CDR3 in DNA: TGTGCCAGCAGTTCGCAGGGGAGTACGGAGACCCAGTACTTC. Translation: CASSSQGSTETQYF. The variable domain in full, completed from reference TRBV2 and TRBJ2-5, reads EPEVTQTPSHQVTQMGQEVILRCVPISNHLYFYWYRQILGQKVEFLVSFYNNEISEKSEIFDDQFSVERPDGSNFTLKIRSTKLEDSAMYFCASSSQGSTETQYFGPGTRLLVL.